This T cell receptor beta chain derives from a study of response to subunit inactivated influenza vaccine (dated by TCRdb to the late 2010s). For the study in its entirety: The study used deep quantitative T cell receptor repertoire profiling to track responses to a trivalent subunit inactivated influenza vaccine. Study-wide conclusions, independent of this receptor: The authors proposed that each seasonal influenza vaccination may bring in only a limited number of new T cells.

Of note for this clonotype: The specificity of this receptor is unknown. The sample holds no much larger clone one base away, and base qualities are not on file.

Receptors were amplified or captured by RT-PCR. TCRdb names Illumina HiSeq 2500 as the instrument used. TCRdb trimmed public reads at Q25 via fastp, called clones via MiXCR and kept in-frame beta chains. Rows with one shared CDR3 protein collapse into an entry with the most common genes and DNA. The sample yields roughly 500,000 distinct CDR3 sequences; under 30% were counted once. The ten largest make up approximately 3% of the sample. These data also featured in a second study, about T cells expressing NK-cell markers. As that second study puts it: 5'RACE template switching, by which a universal primer site and unique molecular identifiers were added, was used to make TCR beta cDNA libraries. TCR beta-chain repertoires were profiled in sorted CD3+CD56+NKG2C+, CD3+CD56+NKG2C- and CD3+CD56-NKG2C+ T-cell subsets from eight donors. Of the eight sequenced donors, seven were found to be HCMV-seropositive and one was found to be HCMV-seronegative. In several experiments an anti-gammadeltaTCR antibody was added to restrict sorting to alphabetaTCR-expressing T cells. For roughly six donors, the dominant CD3+CD56+NKG2C+ clonotypes were among the top 10 CD8+ clonotypes and accounted for about 1.0-7.5% of CD8+ T cells. Those dominant clonotypes were again the most abundant among CD3+CD56-NKG2C+ cells in a handful of donors, at about 25-60.1%. Whether the expanded NKG2C-expressing T cell clones were specific for HCMV antigens was left unclear. All eight donors whose samples were sequenced were randomly selected healthy volunteers, three of them men and five women. HCMV-specific IgG was detected in serum with a commercial ELISA kit to determine HCMV serostatus. Ficoll density gradient centrifugation was used to isolate peripheral blood mononuclear cells from blood. Magnetic immunoseparation with Miltenyi isolation kits was used to isolate CD4+ and CD8+ T cells from PBMC. Synthesis of cDNA was primed from the TCR beta constant segment and was followed by two consecutive PCR amplification steps. Illumina HiSeq 2000/2500, MiSeq or NextSeq was used to sequence libraries as 2 x 150 bp reads. MIGEC was used to demultiplex reads and group reads by UMI, and MiTCR was used to assemble and quantify clonotypes. To remove erroneous sequences, TCR cDNA sequences were retained only when supported by two or more reads. The tcR package was used for downstream repertoire analysis, and clonotypes were matched between fractions using CDR3 nucleotide sequence together with V segment. VDJmatch was used to annotate antigen specificity against VDJdb, with one amino acid substitution in CDR3 permitted.

The sequence was collected from a man aged 45-60 years who received an inactivated influenza vaccine. Donor details come from another sample of the same person, matched by shared clones. This specimen consisted of CD4+ T cells sorted from PBMCs, obtained approximately 13 days after vaccination.

The bases read TGTGCCAGCAGGCTTTCACAGCTATACGAGCAGTACTTC. It translates as CASRLSQLYEQYF. This chain joins TRBV2 to TRBJ2-7; no D gene call is confident. V gives up 6 bases and J gives up 4 bases, and the segment between their germline ends measures 13 bases. Via the germline V gene, CDR1 is SNHLY and CDR2 FYNNEI. CDR3 length: 13 amino acids, cysteine to phenylalanine. Solely the CDR3 DNA is kept, with 39 bases framed from the first base.